These 3 T cell receptor beta chains were sequenced from one sample in a study of T cell responses to AZD1222 COVID-19 vaccine. Some clones are missing from TCRdb's copy, which holds only in-frame ones; the method was immunoSEQ multiplex PCR. Among about 75,000 clones, more than 75% were seen once, and the ten largest hold roughly 18%. Sequencing was performed on peripheral blood, taken 28 days after the second AZD1222 dose. These receptors were collected from an adult who received the AZD1222 COVID-19 vaccine.

The chain joins TRBV10-3 to TRBJ2-5; no clear D. Trimming removed 2 bases at V and 1 base at J, with 5 bases between. The CDR3 is 13 residues long. Per the germline V gene, CDR1 is ENHRY and CDR2 is SYGVKD. CDR3 in amino acids: CAISERPQETQYF. CDR3 coding DNA: TGTGCCATCAGTGAGAGACCCCAAGAGACCCAGTACTTC.

The chain recombines TRBV6-1 with TRBJ1-5; tentative D call: TRBD1 (5 bases). Trimming took off 0 bases at V and 5 bases at J, with 14 bases between the two ends. CDR3 length equals 16 residues. Germline V gene lookup returns CDR1 MNHNS and CDR2 SASEGT. The CDR3 DNA reads TGTGCCAGCAGTGAAGCGGGGGAGGGCTCTTATCAGCCCCAGCATTTT. Its translation: CASSEAGEGSYQPQHF.

The chain uses TRBV7-2 and TRBJ2-3, with unresolved D. Deletions cut 5 bases from V and 1 base from J, with 10 bases between. The CDR3 sequence is 14 residues long. Germline assignment: CDR1 SGHTA and CDR2 FQGNSA. CDR3 in amino acids: CASSPLVRTDTQYF. Here the CDR3 DNA reads TGTGCCAGCAGCCCCCTTGTGCGCACAGATACGCAGTATTTT.